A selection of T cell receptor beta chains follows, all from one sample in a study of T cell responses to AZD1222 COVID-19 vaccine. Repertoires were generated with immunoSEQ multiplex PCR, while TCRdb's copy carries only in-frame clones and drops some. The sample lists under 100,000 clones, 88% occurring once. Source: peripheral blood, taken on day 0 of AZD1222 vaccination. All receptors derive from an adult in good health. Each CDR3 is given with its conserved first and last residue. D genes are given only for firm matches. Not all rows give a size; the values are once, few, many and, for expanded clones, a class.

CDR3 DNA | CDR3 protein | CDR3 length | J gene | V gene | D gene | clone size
TGTGCCAGCAGCTCCCTGGGGGAGCGGGATTCACCCCTCCACTTT | CASSSLGERDSPLHF | 15 | TRBJ1-6 | TRBV5-6 | NA | NA
TGCGCCAGCAGCGAGGCTGGAGGTTCCACAGATACGCAGTATTTT | CASSEAGGSTDTQYF | 15 | TRBJ2-3 | TRBV5-1 | NA | NA
TGTGCCAGCTCGGTCACGGGGAACACTGAAGCTTTCTTT | CASSVTGNTEAFF | 13 | TRBJ1-1 | TRBV18 | NA | NA
TGTGCCACCCGGATCTCTGGGGACACCGGGGAGCTGTTTTTT | CATRISGDTGELFF | 14 | TRBJ2-2 | TRBV24-1 | NA | once
TGTGCCAGCAGTTCTGGGACAGGTGTTAGAGAAAAACTGTTTTTT | CASSSGTGVREKLFF | 15 | TRBJ1-4 | TRBV27 | TRBD1 | NA
TGTGCCATCAGTGAGAGGCAGACTAATCAGCCCCAGCATTTT | CAISERQTNQPQHF | 14 | TRBJ1-5 | TRBV10-3 | NA | few
TGTGCCAGCAGCTTAGGCGGGAAAGAGACCCAGTACTTC | CASSLGGKETQYF | 13 | TRBJ2-5 | TRBV7-9 | NA | NA
TGCAGTGCCCCAAAACCTACTGAAGCTTTCTTT | CSAPKPTEAFF | 11 | TRBJ1-1 | TRBV20-1 | NA | NA
TGCAGCGTTGAATTCGGACTAGCGGGAGGGTATGAGCAGTTCTTC | CSVEFGLAGGYEQFF | 15 | TRBJ2-1 | TRBV29-1 | TRBD2 | NA
TGTGCCAGCAGCTTGGTAGGCAAAGAAGAGACCCAGTACTTC | CASSLVGKEETQYF | 14 | TRBJ2-5 | TRBV5-4 | NA | NA
TGCGCCAGCAGCTCCAGCGGGAGTTCCTACAATGAGCAGTTCTTC | CASSSSGSSYNEQFF | 15 | TRBJ2-1 | TRBV5-1 | TRBD2 | NA
TGTGCCAGCTCACCACCGGGACAGCGCGGGACTGAAGCTTTCTTT | CASSPPGQRGTEAFF | 15 | TRBJ1-1 | TRBV18 | TRBD1 | NA
TGTGCCAGCGCAGATAGAGGAAACACCATATATTTT | CASADRGNTIYF | 12 | TRBJ1-3 | TRBV2 | NA | NA
TGTGCCAGCAGCCAAGTTGGGGAGTCGGGGACCAATGAGCAGTTCTTC | CASSQVGESGTNEQFF | 16 | TRBJ2-1 | TRBV14 | NA | NA
TGTGCCAGCAGTACGACAGGGAGAAATTCACCCCTCCACTTT | CASSTTGRNSPLHF | 14 | TRBJ1-6 | TRBV2 | TRBD1 | NA
TGTGCCAGCAGCCATCTAGCGGATTACAATGAGCAGTTCTTC | CASSHLADYNEQFF | 14 | TRBJ2-1 | TRBV3-1/TRBV3-2 | TRBD2 | NA
TGTGCCACCAGCGCCCGTAAGGGGTATAATTCACCCCTCCACTTT | CATSARKGYNSPLHF | 15 | TRBJ1-6 | TRBV15 | NA | NA
TGTGCCAGCAGTGCAACAGGGGTAATATACTATGGCTACACCTTC | CASSATGVIYYGYTF | 15 | TRBJ1-2 | TRBV2 | TRBD1 | NA
TGTGCCAGCAGCGAAAGACAGGGCGCGGAAGGCTACACCTTC | CASSERQGAEGYTF | 14 | TRBJ1-2 | TRBV13 | TRBD1 | NA
TGTGCCAGCAATCTTGGGCAGGGGCTTGGCTACACCTTC | CASNLGQGLGYTF | 13 | TRBJ1-2 | TRBV12-3/TRBV12-4 | NA | NA
TGTGCCAGCAGGACCGGGACACCAACCGGGGAGCTGTTTTTT | CASRTGTPTGELFF | 14 | TRBJ2-2 | TRBV2 | NA | NA
TGCGCCAGCGGGTGGGCAGCCGACAATGAGCAGTTCTTC | CASGWAADNEQFF | 13 | TRBJ2-1 | TRBV5-1 | NA | NA
TGTGCCAGCAGCAGCCTTCTAGCCCCTCTAGAGACCCAGTACTTC | CASSSLLAPLETQYF | 15 | TRBJ2-5 | TRBV6-8 | NA | NA
TGTGCCAGCAGCACCGCAGGGTACAATCAGCCCCAGCATTTT | CASSTAGYNQPQHF | 14 | TRBJ1-5 | TRBV5-6 | NA | NA
TGTGCCAGCTCACCGTTCTATGGGACAGGGGTTATTTCACCCCTCCACTTT | CASSPFYGTGVISPLHF | 17 | TRBJ1-6 | TRBV18 | TRBD1 | NA
TGTGCCAGCAGCGTGGGGCTTCCGAACACTGAAGCTTTCTTT | CASSVGLPNTEAFF | 14 | TRBJ1-1 | TRBV9 | NA | few
TGTGCCTGGAGTGCGGGCAGGGGAAGGGTGTCTGGAAACACCATATATTTT | CAWSAGRGRVSGNTIYF | 17 | TRBJ1-3 | TRBV30 | NA | NA
TGTGCCAGCAGCGAGGGAGTCACTAGCGAATACGAGCAGTACTTC | CASSEGVTSEYEQYF | 15 | TRBJ2-7 | TRBV9 | TRBD2 | NA
TGCGCCAGCAGCCAACTAGGGGGGTCGGCTGGAAACACCATATATTTT | CASSQLGGSAGNTIYF | 16 | TRBJ1-3 | TRBV4-1 | NA | NA
TGTGCCAGCAGCCACCACACCGGTTTTGGCTACACCTTC | CASSHHTGFGYTF | 13 | TRBJ1-2 | TRBV27 | NA | NA
TGTGCCAGCCCTTACCCCCTCGGGACGGGAAACACTGAAGCTTTCTTT | CASPYPLGTGNTEAFF | 16 | TRBJ1-1 | TRBV28 | NA | once
TGTGCCAGCAGCTTAACTTACAGGGGGCGAGATCAGCCCCAGCATTTT | CASSLTYRGRDQPQHF | 16 | TRBJ1-5 | TRBV7-2 | TRBD1 | NA
TGTGCCAGCGCACCGGGCTACTCTGGAAACACCATATATTTT | CASAPGYSGNTIYF | 14 | TRBJ1-3 | TRBV9 | NA | NA
TGCAGCGTTGAAGATTCTGGGGACAGGGGGTACGAGCAGTACTTC | CSVEDSGDRGYEQYF | 15 | TRBJ2-7 | TRBV29-1 | TRBD1 | NA
TGTGCCAGCAGTTTGGGGCAGGGTCCCTACGAGCAGTACTTC | CASSLGQGPYEQYF | 14 | TRBJ2-7 | TRBV27 | NA | NA
TGTGCCAGCAGCCCTAGGGGGACAGGGACCAACACCGGGGAGCTGTTTTTT | CASSPRGTGTNTGELFF | 17 | TRBJ2-2 | TRBV7-8 | TRBD1 | NA
TGTGCCAGCAGTGAAGCGGCAGGGTGGGAGACCCAGTACTTC | CASSEAAGWETQYF | 14 | TRBJ2-5 | TRBV6-1 | NA | NA
TGTGCCAGTAGCCTCGGGGGTGGGGGCGCTACCTACGAGCAGTACTTC | CASSLGGGGATYEQYF | 16 | TRBJ2-7 | TRBV19 | NA | few
TGTGCCAGCAGCCACGATTCGGCGAGACACACCATATATTTT | CASSHDSARHTIYF | 14 | TRBJ1-3 | TRBV5-4 | NA | NA
TGTGCCAGCAGCCCCGGGACAGGGGGCGCCGGGGAGGAAAAACTGTTTTTT | CASSPGTGGAGEEKLFF | 17 | TRBJ1-4 | TRBV5-8 | TRBD1 | once
TGCAGCGTTGCGGGACAGGGGAACTACGAGCAGTACTTC | CSVAGQGNYEQYF | 13 | TRBJ2-7 | TRBV29-1 | TRBD1 | NA
TGCGCCAGCAGCTTGACAGGAAATCACAATGAGCAGTTCTTC | CASSLTGNHNEQFF | 14 | TRBJ2-1 | TRBV5-1 | NA | NA
TGTGCCAGCCAAAGGACAGGGGGGAGCAATCAGCCCCAGCATTTT | CASQRTGGSNQPQHF | 15 | TRBJ1-5 | TRBV18 | TRBD1 | NA
TGTGCCAGCAGCCAAGATAATGGGGAAAATCAGCCCCAGCATTTT | CASSQDNGENQPQHF | 15 | TRBJ1-5 | TRBV4-2 | NA | NA
TGCGCCAGCAGCTCGAGCTCTGGGGCCAACGTCCTGACTTTC | CASSSSSGANVLTF | 14 | TRBJ2-6 | TRBV5-1 | NA | NA
TGTGCCAGCAGTCTAAAGGACAGAATGAACACTGAAGCTTTCTTT | CASSLKDRMNTEAFF | 15 | TRBJ1-1 | TRBV6-5 | NA | NA
TGTGCCAGCAGCCCCGGTTCAGATACGCAGTATTTT | CASSPGSDTQYF | 12 | TRBJ2-3 | TRBV11-3 | NA | NA
TGTGCCAGCAGCGGACAGGGGTTCGGAAATTCACCCCTCCACTTT | CASSGQGFGNSPLHF | 15 | TRBJ1-6 | TRBV6-5 | TRBD1 | NA